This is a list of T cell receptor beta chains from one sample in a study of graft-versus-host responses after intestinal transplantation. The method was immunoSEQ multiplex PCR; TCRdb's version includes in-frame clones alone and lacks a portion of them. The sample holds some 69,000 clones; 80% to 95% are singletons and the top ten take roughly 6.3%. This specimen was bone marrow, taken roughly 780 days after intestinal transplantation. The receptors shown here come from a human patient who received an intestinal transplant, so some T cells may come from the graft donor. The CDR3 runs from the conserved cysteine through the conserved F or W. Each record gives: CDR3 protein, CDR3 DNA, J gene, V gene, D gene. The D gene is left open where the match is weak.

CASSRQGAGGIQYF | TGTGCCAGCAGCCGACAGGGGGCGGGGGGCATTCAGTACTTC | TRBJ2-4 | TRBV14 | TRBD1
CASSQEWGTGELFF | TGTGCCAGCAGCCAAGAATGGGGTACCGGGGAGCTGTTTTTT | TRBJ2-2 | TRBV4-2 | -
CASRDRGGKIFTEAFF | TGTGCCAGCAGGGACAGAGGGGGAAAAATATTCACTGAAGCTTTCTTT | TRBJ1-1 | TRBV21-1 | -
CATSSRMTGAYEQYF | TGTGCCACCAGCAGCAGAATGACAGGGGCCTACGAGCAGTACTTC | TRBJ2-7 | TRBV15 | TRBD1
CASSHPNVGLAGPYEQYF | TGCGCCAGCAGCCACCCCAACGTAGGACTAGCGGGCCCCTACGAGCAGTACTTC | TRBJ2-7 | TRBV4-1 | TRBD2
CASSQGARGATDTQYF | TGTGCCAGCAGCCAGGGGGCGCGGGGTGCCACAGATACGCAGTATTTT | TRBJ2-3 | TRBV11-2 | TRBD1
CASSPEQGRYEQYF | TGTGCCAGCTCACCCGAACAGGGTCGGTACGAGCAGTACTTC | TRBJ2-7 | TRBV18 | -
CASRERAWDYYGYTF | TGTGCCAGCAGAGAACGAGCCTGGGACTACTATGGCTACACCTTC | TRBJ1-2 | TRBV6-5 | -
CASSFTGVLGDTQYF | TGTGCCAGCAGTTTTACGGGAGTCTTGGGAGATACGCAGTATTTT | TRBJ2-3 | TRBV28 | -
CASSDYAEAFF | TGTGCCAGCAGTGATTACGCTGAAGCTTTCTTT | TRBJ1-1 | TRBV2 | -
CASSLQDYEQYF | TGTGCCAGCAGCCTTCAGGACTACGAGCAGTACTTC | TRBJ2-7 | TRBV5-5 | -
CASSGPTSGEETQYF | TGCGCCAGCAGTGGCCCGACTAGCGGAGAAGAGACCCAGTACTTC | TRBJ2-5 | TRBV10-1 | TRBD2
CASSDIWTGTTFSTDTQYF | TGTGCCAGCAGTGACATATGGACAGGGACCACATTTAGCACAGATACGCAGTATTTT | TRBJ2-3 | TRBV2 | TRBD1